This TCR beta chain emerged from a study of blood T cells in healthy people across ages. Regarding this clonotype: Its antigen is unidentified.

Per sample, extraction of total RNA gave at least 5 micrograms in every case. The CDR3 consists of 13 residues. V lost 4 bases and J lost 4, with 7 bases in between. In germline, CDR1 is MNHNS, CDR2 SASEGT. Overall study results and limits: Across samples, TCR beta diversity tracked strongly with naive T cell percentage.

With a J-beta primer mix and a sample-barcoded 5' primer, a second PCR ran roughly 6 to 11 cycles. MiXCR was run by TCRdb on the 5' RACE reads, yielding one entry per CDR3 protein. The sample consists of 850,000 to 950,000 distinct CDR3 sequences, 29% of them appearing once. This TCR came from a woman aged 80 or over in good health. The chain carries TRBV6-1 and TRBJ1-4; D uncertain. Input material: blood. The CDR3 sequence: CASSGGFNEKLFF. The CDR3 DNA sequence: TGTGCCAGCAGTGGAGGTTTTAATGAAAAACTGTTTTTT.